This TCR beta chain was observed in a study of cytomegalovirus exposure and HLA in healthy donors. Researchers ran the PCR with 60 Vbeta and 13 Jbeta primers. Measured with immunoSEQ multiplex PCR; TCRdb has only the in-frame clones, and not every one. Of about 42,000 clones listed, 50% were seen once; the top ten hold around an eighth. This clone has a handful of counts. This CDR3 comprises 14 residues. Germline loops: CDR1 SGHAT, CDR2 FQNNGV. Trimming stripped 6 bases from V and 0 bases from J, with 12 bases between. The sequencing input was PBMCs. The V call is TRBV11-2, the J call TRBJ2-7, with D perhaps matching TRBD2 (5 bases). The clonotype comes from a human donor in good health. CDR3 amino acids: CASRPPGSSYEQYF. CDR3 bases: TGTGCCAGCAGGCCCCCGGGGTCCTCCTACGAGCAGTACTTC.